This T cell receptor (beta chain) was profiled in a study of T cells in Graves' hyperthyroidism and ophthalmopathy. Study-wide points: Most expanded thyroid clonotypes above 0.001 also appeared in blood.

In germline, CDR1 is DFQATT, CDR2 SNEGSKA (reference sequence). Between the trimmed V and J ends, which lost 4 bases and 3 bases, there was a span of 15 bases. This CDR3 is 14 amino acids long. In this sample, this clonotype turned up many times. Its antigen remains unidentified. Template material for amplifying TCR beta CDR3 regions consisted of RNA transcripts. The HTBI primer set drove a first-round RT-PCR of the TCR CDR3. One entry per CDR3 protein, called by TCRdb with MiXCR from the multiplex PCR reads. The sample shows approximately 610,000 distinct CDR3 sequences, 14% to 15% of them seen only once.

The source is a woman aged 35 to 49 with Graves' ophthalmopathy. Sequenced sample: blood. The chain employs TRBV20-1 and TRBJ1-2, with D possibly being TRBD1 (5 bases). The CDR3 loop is CSATPQRGYYGYTF. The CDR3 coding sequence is TGCAGTGCTACACCCCAAAGGGGTTACTATGGCTACACCTTC.